The clone carrying this T cell receptor beta chain appeared a single time. Its antigen is as yet unknown. This record belongs to a study of cytomegalovirus exposure and HLA in healthy donors. Overall study results and limits: For most subjects, TCR beta sequences were reported to predict HLA-A and HLA-B alleles with accuracy.

Per germline, CDR1 KGHSH and CDR2 LQKENI. The ends were cut back, 3 bases at V and 3 bases at J, with 11 bases in the middle. CDR3 length: 15 amino acids. A multiplex PCR was run with 60 Vbeta primers and 13 Jbeta primers. Authors' processing steps: A later analysis counted approximately 88 million unique TCR beta chains, around 12 million shared. Generated by immunoSEQ multiplex PCR, the TCRdb table keeps only in-frame clones and is missing some. Clonal size and the V and J genes are those of that table, whereas D and trimming came from the DNA. The table records 150,000 to 200,000 clones, 60% to 80% of them present only once.

The receptor comes from a woman between 50 and 59 years old in good health and CMV-seropositive. The sample was PBMCs. The chain links TRBV18 to TRBJ2-2; D is unresolved. Written as DNA, the CDR3 is TGTGCCAGCTCACCGCGGATCGCGGACACCGGGGAGCTGTTTTTT. This translates into CASSPRIADTGELFF. Full variable domain (remainder filled in from reference TRBV18 and TRBJ2-2): NAGVMQNPRHLVRRRGQEARLRCSPMKGHSHVYWYRQLPEEGLKFMVYLQKENIIDESGMPKERFSAEFPKEGPSILRIQQVVRGDSAAYFCASSPRIADTGELFFGEGSRLTVL.